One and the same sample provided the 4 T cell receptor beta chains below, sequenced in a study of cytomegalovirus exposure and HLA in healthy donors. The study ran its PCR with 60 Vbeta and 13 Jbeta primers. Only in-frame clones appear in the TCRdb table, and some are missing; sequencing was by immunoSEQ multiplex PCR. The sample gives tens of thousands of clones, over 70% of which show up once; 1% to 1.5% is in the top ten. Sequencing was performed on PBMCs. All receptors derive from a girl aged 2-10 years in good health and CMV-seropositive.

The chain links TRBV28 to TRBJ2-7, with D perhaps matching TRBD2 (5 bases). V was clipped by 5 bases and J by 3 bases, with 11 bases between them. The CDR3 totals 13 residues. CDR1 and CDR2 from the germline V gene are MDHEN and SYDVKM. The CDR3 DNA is TGTGCCAGCAGTCTAGCTCGTAGCTACGAGCAGTACTTC. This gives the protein CASSLARSYEQYF.

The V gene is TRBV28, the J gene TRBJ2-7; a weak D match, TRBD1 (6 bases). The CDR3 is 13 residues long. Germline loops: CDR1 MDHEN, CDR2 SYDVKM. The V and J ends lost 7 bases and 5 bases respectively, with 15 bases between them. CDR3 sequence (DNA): TGTGCCAGCAACGACAGGCGAGATAACGAGCAGTACTTC. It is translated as CASNDRRDNEQYF. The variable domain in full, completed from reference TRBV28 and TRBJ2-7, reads DVKVTQSSRYLVKRTGEKVFLECVQDMDHENMFWYRQDPGLGLRLIYFSYDVKMKEKGDIPEGYSVSREKKERFSLILESASTNQTSMYLCASNDRRDNEQYFGPGTRLTVT.

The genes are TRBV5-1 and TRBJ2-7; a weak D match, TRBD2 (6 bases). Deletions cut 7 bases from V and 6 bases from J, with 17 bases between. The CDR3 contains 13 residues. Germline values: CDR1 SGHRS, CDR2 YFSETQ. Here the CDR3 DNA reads TGCGCCAGCCGAACCGGAGGGCTAGCCGAGCAGTACTTC. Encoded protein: CASRTGGLAEQYF.

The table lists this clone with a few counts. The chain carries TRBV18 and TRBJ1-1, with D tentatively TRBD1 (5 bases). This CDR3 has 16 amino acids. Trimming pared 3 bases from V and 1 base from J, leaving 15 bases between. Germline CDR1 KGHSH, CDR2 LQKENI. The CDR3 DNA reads TGTGCCAGCTCACCCAACGGCCAGGGATCGAACACTGAAGCTTTCTTT. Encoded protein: CASSPNGQGSNTEAFF.